Below, one TCR beta chain is given with its context. The authors ran a second PCR of about 6 to 11 cycles using a sample-barcoded 5' primer and a J-beta primer mix. Through a template-switch adaptor with 12 random nucleotides, each cDNA molecule received a tag. TCRdb independently ran MiXCR on the 5' RACE reads; one entry per CDR3 protein. The table includes some 890,000 distinct CDR3 sequences, 25% to 35% detected once. The CDR3 spans 15 residues. Looked up from germline, CDR1 is DFQATT and CDR2 is SNEGSKA (reference sequence). Trimming left V 0 bases short and J 4 bases short, with 13 bases between. This sample was taken from a study of blood T cells in healthy people across ages. Researchers report isolating at least 6.5 million PBMCs per sample. This same sample was also part of a study on T cells of mothers and their children. That work states: The cDNA synthesis received all extracted RNA, at about 1.5 ug per 15 ul. Persistent microchimeric T cell clones were not found at ~100 per million sensitivity.

The rearrangement uses TRBV20-1 and TRBJ2-4; D tentatively reads TRBD1 or TRBD2 (6 bases each). The sample was blood. The receptor comes from a woman aged 40 to 50 in good health. CDR3 protein: CSARDGGGQKNIQYF. CDR3 in DNA: TGCAGTGCTAGAGATGGGGGAGGACAGAAAAACATTCAGTACTTC.